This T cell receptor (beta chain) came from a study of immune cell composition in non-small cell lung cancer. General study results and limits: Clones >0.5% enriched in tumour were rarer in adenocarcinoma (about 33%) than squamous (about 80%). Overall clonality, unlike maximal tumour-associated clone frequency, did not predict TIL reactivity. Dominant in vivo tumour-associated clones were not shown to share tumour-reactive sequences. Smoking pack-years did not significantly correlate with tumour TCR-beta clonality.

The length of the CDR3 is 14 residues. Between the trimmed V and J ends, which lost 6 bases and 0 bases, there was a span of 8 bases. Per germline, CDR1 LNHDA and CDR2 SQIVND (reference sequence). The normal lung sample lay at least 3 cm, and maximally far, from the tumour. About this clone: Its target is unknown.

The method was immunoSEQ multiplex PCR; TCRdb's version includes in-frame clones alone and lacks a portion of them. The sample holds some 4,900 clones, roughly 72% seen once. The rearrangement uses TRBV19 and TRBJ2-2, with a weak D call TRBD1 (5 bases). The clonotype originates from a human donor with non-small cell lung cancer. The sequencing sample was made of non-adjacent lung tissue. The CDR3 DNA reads TGTGCCAGTAGCGACAGACCGAACACCGGGGAGCTGTTTTTT. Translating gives CASSDRPNTGELFF.